The rows below give T cell receptor beta chains drawn from one sample of a study of blood T cell repertoires in COVID-19. Generated by immunoSEQ multiplex PCR, the TCRdb table keeps only in-frame clones and is missing some. The sample records a few hundred thousand clones, about 90% being singletons. The sample taken for sequencing was PBMCs or T cells enriched from blood (not recorded which). The receptors come from a man between 40 and 49 years old in a cohort exposed to, infected with or recovered from COVID-19 (not recorded which). Each CDR3 is given with its conserved first and last residue.

V: TRBV2
J: TRBJ1-1
CDR3: CASKEGGATEAFF

V: TRBV9
J: TRBJ1-2
CDR3: CASSEGTHHYGYTF

V: TRBV5-1
J: TRBJ1-1
CDR3: CASSGLDTTNTEAFF

V: TRBV27
J: TRBJ1-6
CDR3: CASRQGRAYNSPLHF

V: TRBV27
J: TRBJ1-5
CDR3: CASRLRDSGNQPQHF

V: TRBV6-5
J: TRBJ1-1
CDR3: CASTLDIRRSTEAFF

V: TRBV7-9
J: TRBJ2-6
CDR3: CASSYPGTGANVLTF

V: TRBV28
J: TRBJ2-7
CDR3: CASSLGIGLLEQYF

V: TRBV7-9
J: TRBJ2-1
CDR3: CASSPPGQSQSRFF

V: TRBV6-5
J: TRBJ1-5
CDR3: CASSETGRNQPQHF

V: TRBV27
J: TRBJ1-2
CDR3: CASSTRQETYGYTF

V: TRBV9
J: TRBJ2-1
CDR3: CASSPMRNEQFF

V: TRBV4-2
J: TRBJ2-1
CDR3: CASSQETLAGNSPHNEQFF

V: TRBV13
J: TRBJ2-3
CDR3: CASSRRLAGSSADTQYF

V: TRBV6-5
J: TRBJ2-3
CDR3: CASGMGLRTDTQYF

V: TRBV5-5
J: TRBJ2-5
CDR3: CASRWRLAGEETQYF

V: TRBV7-6
J: TRBJ1-3
CDR3: CASSKDDRGPQYF

V: TRBV6-1
J: TRBJ2-7
CDR3: CASSETGGLYEQYF

V: TRBV7-9
J: TRBJ2-7
CDR3: CASSYGHTGPYYEQYF

V: TRBV27
J: TRBJ2-7
CDR3: CASRPRQIPYEQYF

V: TRBV19
J: TRBJ2-1
CDR3: CASSIGTPSDSYNEQFF

V: TRBV24-1
J: TRBJ2-3
CDR3: CATSDYGGASTDTQYF

V: TRBV19
J: TRBJ2-1
CDR3: CASSIDPPVAGGHSYNEQFF

V: TRBV5-1
J: TRBJ2-7
CDR3: CASSLGSRDTYEQYF

V: TRBV2
J: TRBJ1-5
CDR3: CASRRTGGNQPQHF

V: TRBV4-1
J: TRBJ1-2
CDR3: CASSQSRDSNYGYTF

V: TRBV19
J: TRBJ2-7
CDR3: CASSIRDTPYEQYF

V: TRBV7-9
J: TRBJ2-1
CDR3: CASSLVSDEQFF

V: TRBV6-1
J: TRBJ1-3
CDR3: CASSDPRGQGGNTIYF

V: TRBV10-3
J: TRBJ2-3
CDR3: CAIGGLAGVGGTDTQYF

V: TRBV28
J: TRBJ2-7
CDR3: CASSDGLAGVRNLYEQYF

V: TRBV28
J: TRBJ2-2
CDR3: CASSLSSGKLFF

V: TRBV5-1
J: TRBJ2-1
CDR3: CASNPTGQGNEQFF

V: TRBV5-1
J: TRBJ1-1
CDR3: CASSLDPGTEAFF

V: TRBV7-2
J: TRBJ2-5
CDR3: CASSSGQGQETQYF

V: TRBV27
J: TRBJ1-6
CDR3: CASSLWAVFDNSPLHF

V: TRBV28
J: TRBJ2-7
CDR3: CASSSPAVRSDEQYF

V: TRBV5-5
J: TRBJ2-1
CDR3: CASSLGLAGANEQFF

V: TRBV9
J: TRBJ1-1
CDR3: CASSVAPENTEAFF

V: TRBV27
J: TRBJ2-1
CDR3: CASSFGFGVATRGEQFF